This TCR beta chain stems from a study of blood T cell repertoires in COVID-19. Study-level information: The United States, Italy and Spain provided the acute and convalescent COVID-19 samples.

Authors' methods: Estimated nucleated cell counts came from reference gene primer amplification. Method: immunoSEQ multiplex PCR; TCRdb's copy keeps in-frame clones and lacks some. D and trimming were read from the DNA, whereas the V and J calls and clone size are those reported in that table. The table includes fewer than 700,000 clones, 85% to 90% detected once. This TCR was recovered from a woman aged 50 to 60 with COVID-19, enrolled during active disease. The sequenced material came from peripheral blood.

The CDR3 region has the DNA TGTGCCAGCAGCCCGCCCCACAAGACCTATAATTCACCCCTCCACTTT. This translates into CASSPPHKTYNSPLHF. The chain is built from TRBV5-6 and TRBJ1-6; D gene unclear. The V gene lost 4 bases and the J gene lost 2 bases, with 13 bases spanning the gap. CDR1 and CDR2 from the germline V gene are SGHDT and YYEEEE. The CDR3 covers 16 residues. The full variable domain, in which reference TRBV5-6 and TRBJ1-6 provide the parts outside the CDR3, is DAGVTQSPTHLIKTRGQQVTLRCSPKSGHDTVSWYQQALGQGPQFIFQYYEEEERQRGNFPDRFSGHQFPNYSSELNVNALLLGDSALYLCASSPPHKTYNSPLHFGNGTRLTVT.